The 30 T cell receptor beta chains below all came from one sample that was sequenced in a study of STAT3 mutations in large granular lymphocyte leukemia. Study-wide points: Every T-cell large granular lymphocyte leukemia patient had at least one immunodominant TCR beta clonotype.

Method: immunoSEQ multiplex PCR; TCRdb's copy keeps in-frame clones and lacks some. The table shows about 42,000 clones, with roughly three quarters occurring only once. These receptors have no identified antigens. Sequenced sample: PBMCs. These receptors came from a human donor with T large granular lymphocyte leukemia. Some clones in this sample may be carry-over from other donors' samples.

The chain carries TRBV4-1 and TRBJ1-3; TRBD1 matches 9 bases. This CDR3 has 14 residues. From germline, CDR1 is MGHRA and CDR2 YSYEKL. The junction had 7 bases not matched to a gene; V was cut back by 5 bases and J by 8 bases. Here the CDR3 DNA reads TGCGCCAGCAGCGAAACAGGGGGCGGCCACACCATATATTTT. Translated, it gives CASSETGGGHTIYF.

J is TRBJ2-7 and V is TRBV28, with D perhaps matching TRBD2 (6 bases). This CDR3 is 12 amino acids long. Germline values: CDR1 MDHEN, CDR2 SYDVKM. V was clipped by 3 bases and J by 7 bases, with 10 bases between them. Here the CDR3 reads CASSLSGGEQYV. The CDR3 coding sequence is TGTGCCAGCAGTTTGTCCGGAGGGGAGCAGTACGTC.

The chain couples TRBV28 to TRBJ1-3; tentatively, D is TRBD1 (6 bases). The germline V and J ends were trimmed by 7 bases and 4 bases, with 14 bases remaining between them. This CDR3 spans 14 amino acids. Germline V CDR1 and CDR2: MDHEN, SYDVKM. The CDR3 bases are TGTGCCAGCATAGGGGGGGGATCAGGAAACACCATATATTTT. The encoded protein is CASIGGGSGNTIYF. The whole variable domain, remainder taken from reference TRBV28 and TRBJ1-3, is DVKVTQSSRYLVKRTGEKVFLECVQDMDHENMFWYRQDPGLGLRLIYFSYDVKMKEKGDIPEGYSVSREKKERFSLILESASTNQTSMYLCASIGGGSGNTIYFGEGSWLTVV.

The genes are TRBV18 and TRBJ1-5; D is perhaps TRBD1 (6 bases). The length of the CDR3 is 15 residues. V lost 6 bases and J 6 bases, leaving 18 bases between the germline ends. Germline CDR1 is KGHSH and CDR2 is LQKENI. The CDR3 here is CASSLRQEGSQPQHF. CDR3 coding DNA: TGTGCCAGCTCTCTCCGACAGGAGGGTAGTCAGCCCCAGCATTTT.

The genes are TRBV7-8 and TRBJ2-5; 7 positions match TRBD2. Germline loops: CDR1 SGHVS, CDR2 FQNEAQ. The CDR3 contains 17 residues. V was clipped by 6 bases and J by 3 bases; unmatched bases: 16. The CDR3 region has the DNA TGTGCCAGCAGTTCCCGAGGGGCGGGGGAAGTGAAAGAGACCCAGTACTTC. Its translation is CASSSRGAGEVKETQYF.

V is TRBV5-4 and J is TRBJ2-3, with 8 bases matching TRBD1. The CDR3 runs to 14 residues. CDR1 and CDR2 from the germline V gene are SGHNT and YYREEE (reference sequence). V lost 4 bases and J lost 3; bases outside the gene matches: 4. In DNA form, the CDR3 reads TGTGCCAGCAGCATGGGACAGGCTACAGATACGCAGTATTTT. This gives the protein CASSMGQATDTQYF. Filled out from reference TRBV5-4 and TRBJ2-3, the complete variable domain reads ETGVTQSPTHLIKTRGQQVTLRCSSQSGHNTVSWYQQALGQGPQFIFQYYREEENGRGNFPPRFSGLQFPNYSSELNVNALELDDSALYLCASSMGQATDTQYFGPGTRLTVL.

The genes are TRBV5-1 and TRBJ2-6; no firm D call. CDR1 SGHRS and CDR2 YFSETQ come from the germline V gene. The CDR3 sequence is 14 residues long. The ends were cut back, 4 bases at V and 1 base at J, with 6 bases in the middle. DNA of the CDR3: TGCGCCAGCAGCCTCTTATCTGGGGCCAACGTCCTGACTTTC. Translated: CASSLLSGANVLTF.

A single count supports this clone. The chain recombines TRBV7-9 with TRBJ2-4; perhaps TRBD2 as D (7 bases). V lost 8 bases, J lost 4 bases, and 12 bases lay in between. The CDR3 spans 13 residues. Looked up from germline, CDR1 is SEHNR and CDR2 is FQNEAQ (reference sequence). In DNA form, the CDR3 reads TGTGCCAGCCGGGGGGCAGCTAAAAACATTCAGTACTTC. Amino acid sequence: CASRGAAKNIQYF.

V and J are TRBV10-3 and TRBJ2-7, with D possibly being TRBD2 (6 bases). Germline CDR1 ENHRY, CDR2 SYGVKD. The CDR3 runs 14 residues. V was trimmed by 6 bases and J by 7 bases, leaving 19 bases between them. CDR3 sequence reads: CAIRNGGTQGEQYV. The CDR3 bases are TGTGCCATCAGAAACGGCGGGACCCAGGGTGAGCAGTACGTC.

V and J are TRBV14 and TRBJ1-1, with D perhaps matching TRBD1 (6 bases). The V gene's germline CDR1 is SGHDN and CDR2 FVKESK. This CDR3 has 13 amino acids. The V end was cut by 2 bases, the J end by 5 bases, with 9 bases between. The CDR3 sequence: CASSQWGRTEAFF. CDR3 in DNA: TGTGCCAGCAGCCAATGGGGGCGAACTGAAGCTTTCTTT. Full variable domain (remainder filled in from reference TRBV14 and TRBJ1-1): EAGVTQFPSHSVIEKGQTVTLRCDPISGHDNLYWYRRVMGKEIKFLLHFVKESKQDESGMPNNRFLAERTGGTYSTLKVQPAELEDSGVYFCASSQWGRTEAFFGQGTRLTVV.

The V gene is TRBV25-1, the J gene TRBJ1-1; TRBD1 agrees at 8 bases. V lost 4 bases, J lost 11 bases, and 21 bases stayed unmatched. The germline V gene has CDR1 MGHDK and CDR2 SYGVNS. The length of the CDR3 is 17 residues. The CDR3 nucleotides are TGTGCCAGCAGTGTCCTATCCCATGGGGAGAGAGGGACAGGCGCTTTCTTT. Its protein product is CASSVLSHGERGTGAFF. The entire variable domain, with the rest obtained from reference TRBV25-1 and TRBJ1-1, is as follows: EADIYQTPRYLVIGTGKKITLECSQTMGHDKMYWYQQDPGMELHLIHYSYGVNSTEKGDLSSESTVSRIRTEHFPLTLESARPSHTSQYLCASSVLSHGERGTGAFFGQGTRLTVV.

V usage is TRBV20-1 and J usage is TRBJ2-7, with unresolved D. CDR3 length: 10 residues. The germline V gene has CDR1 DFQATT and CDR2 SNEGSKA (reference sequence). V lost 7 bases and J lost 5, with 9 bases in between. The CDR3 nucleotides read TGCAGTGATTCAGATGACGAGCAGTACGTC. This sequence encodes CSDSDDEQYV.

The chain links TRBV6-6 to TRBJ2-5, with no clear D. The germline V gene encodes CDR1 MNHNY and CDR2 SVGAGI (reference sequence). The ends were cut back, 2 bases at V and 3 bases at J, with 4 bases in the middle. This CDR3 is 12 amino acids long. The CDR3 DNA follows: TGTGCCAGCAGTTACGCCAAAGAGACCCAGTACTTC. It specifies CASSYAKETQYF.

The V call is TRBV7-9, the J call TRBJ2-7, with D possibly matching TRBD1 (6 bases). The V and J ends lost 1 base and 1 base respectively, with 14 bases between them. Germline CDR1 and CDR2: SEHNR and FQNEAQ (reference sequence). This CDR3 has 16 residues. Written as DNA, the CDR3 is TGTGCCAGCAGCTTAGACAAACACAGGGCTTCCTACGAGCAGTACTTC. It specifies CASSLDKHRASYEQYF.

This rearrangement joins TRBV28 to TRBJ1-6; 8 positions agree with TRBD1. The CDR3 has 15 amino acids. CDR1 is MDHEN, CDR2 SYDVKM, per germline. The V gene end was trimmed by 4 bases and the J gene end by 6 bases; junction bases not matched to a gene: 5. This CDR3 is CASSYRDRINSPLHF. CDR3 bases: TGTGCCAGCAGTTACCGGGACAGGATTAATTCACCCCTCCACTTT. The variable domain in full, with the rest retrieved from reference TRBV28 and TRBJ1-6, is DVKVTQSSRYLVKRTGEKVFLECVQDMDHENMFWYRQDPGLGLRLIYFSYDVKMKEKGDIPEGYSVSREKKERFSLILESASTNQTSMYLCASSYRDRINSPLHFGNGTRLTVT.

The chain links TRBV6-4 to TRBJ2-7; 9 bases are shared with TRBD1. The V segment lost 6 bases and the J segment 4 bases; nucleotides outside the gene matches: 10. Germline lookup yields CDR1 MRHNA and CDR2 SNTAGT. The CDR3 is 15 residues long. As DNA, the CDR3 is TGTGCCAGCAGGGGCCGGACAGGGGACACGTACGAGCAGTACGTC. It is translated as CASRGRTGDTYEQYV.

CDR3 loop: CATSSPRGNGYTF. The CDR3 DNA reads TGTGCCACCAGCAGCCCGAGGGGGAATGGCTACACCTTC. The chain joins TRBV15 to TRBJ1-2, with D perhaps TRBD1 (6 bases). Between the trimmed V and J ends, which lost 3 bases and 6 bases, there was a span of 11 bases. Germline-derived CDR1 and CDR2 are LNHNV and YYDKDF (reference sequence). The CDR3 runs to 13 residues.

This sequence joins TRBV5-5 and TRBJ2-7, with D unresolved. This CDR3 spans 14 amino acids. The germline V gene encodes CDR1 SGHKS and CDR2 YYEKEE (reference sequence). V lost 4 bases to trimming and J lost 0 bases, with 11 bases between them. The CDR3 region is CASSPELSSYEQYV. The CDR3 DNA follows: TGTGCCAGCAGCCCTGAGCTGAGCTCCTACGAGCAGTACGTC.

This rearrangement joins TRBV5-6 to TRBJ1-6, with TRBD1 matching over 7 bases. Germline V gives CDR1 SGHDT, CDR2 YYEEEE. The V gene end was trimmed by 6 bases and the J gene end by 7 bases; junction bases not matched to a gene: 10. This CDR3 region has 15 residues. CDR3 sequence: CASKKGGEWNSPLHF. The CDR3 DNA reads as TGTGCCAGCAAAAAAGGGGGCGAATGGAATTCACCCCTCCACTTT.

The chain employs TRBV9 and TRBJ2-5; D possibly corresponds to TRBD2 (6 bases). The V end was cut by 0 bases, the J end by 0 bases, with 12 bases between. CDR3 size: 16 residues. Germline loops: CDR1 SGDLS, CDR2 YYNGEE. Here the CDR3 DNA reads TGTGCCAGCAGCGTAGAGGGGAGCGGGTACCAAGAGACCCAGTACTTC. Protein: CASSVEGSGYQETQYF. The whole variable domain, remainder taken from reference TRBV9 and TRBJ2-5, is DSGVTQTPKHLITATGQRVTLRCSPRSGDLSVYWYQQSLDQGLQFLIQYYNGEERAKGNILERFSAQQFPDLHSELNLSSLELGDSALYFCASSVEGSGYQETQYFGPGTRLLVL.

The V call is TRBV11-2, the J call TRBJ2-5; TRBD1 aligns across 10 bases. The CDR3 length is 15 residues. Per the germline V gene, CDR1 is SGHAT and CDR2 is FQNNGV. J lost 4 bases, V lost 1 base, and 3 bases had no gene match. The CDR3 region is CASSLGTGGLETQYF. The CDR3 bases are TGTGCCAGCAGCTTAGGGACAGGGGGTTTAGAGACCCAGTACTTC.

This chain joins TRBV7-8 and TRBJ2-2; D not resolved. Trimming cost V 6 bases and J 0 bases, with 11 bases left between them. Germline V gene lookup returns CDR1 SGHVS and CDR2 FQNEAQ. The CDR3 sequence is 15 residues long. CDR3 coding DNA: TGTGCCAGCAGACTCCCAGCCGCGAACACCGGGGAGCTGTTTTTT. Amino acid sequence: CASRLPAANTGELFF. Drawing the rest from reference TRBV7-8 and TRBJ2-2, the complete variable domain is GAGVSQSPRYKVAKRGQDVALRCDPISGHVSLFWYQQALGQGPEFLTYFQNEAQLDKSGLPSDRFFAERPEGSVSTLKIQRTQQEDSAVYLCASRLPAANTGELFFGEGSRLTVL.

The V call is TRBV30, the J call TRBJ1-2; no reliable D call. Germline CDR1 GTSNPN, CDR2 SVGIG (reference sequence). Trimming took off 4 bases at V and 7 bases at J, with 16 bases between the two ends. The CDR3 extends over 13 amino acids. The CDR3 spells CAWIVSPAVGYTF. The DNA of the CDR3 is TGTGCCTGGATTGTCAGCCCGGCCGTTGGCTACACCTTC. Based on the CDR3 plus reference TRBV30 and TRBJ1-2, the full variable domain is SQTIHQWPATLVQPVGSPLSLECTVEGTSNPNLYWYRQAAGRGLQLLFYSVGIGQISSEVPQNLSASRPQDRQFILSSKKLLLSDSGFYLCAWIVSPAVGYTFGSGTRLTVV.

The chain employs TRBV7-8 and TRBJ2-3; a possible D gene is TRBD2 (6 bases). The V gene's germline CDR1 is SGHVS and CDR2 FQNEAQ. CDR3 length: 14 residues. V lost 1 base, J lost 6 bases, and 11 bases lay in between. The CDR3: CASSLGRGEDTQYF. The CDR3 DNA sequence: TGTGCCAGCAGCTTAGGGAGGGGTGAGGATACGCAGTATTTT.

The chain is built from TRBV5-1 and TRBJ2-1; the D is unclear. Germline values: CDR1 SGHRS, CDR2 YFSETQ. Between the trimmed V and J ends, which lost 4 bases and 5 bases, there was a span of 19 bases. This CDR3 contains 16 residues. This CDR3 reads CASSPIDALANNEQFF. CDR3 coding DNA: TGCGCCAGCAGCCCAATAGACGCTCTGGCGAACAATGAGCAGTTCTTC.

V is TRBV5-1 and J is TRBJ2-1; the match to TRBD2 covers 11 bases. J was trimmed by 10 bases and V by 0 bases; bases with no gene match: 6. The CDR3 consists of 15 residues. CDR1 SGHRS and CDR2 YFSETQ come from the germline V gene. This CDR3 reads CASSLELAGAPEQFF. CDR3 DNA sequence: TGCGCCAGCAGCTTGGAACTAGCGGGGGCCCCGGAGCAGTTCTTC.

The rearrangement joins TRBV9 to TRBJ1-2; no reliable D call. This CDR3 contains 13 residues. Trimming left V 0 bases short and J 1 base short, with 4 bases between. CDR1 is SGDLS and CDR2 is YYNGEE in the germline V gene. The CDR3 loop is CASSVDSNYGYTF. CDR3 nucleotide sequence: TGTGCCAGCAGCGTAGACAGTAACTATGGCTACACCTTC.

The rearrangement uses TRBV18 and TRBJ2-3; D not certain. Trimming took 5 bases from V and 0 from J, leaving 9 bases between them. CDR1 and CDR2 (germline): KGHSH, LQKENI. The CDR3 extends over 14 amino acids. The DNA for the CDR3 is TGTGCCAGCTCAGGATCCCGGAGCACAGATACGCAGTATTTT. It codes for CASSGSRSTDTQYF. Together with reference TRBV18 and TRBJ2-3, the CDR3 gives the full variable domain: NAGVMQNPRHLVRRRGQEARLRCSPMKGHSHVYWYRQLPEEGLKFMVYLQKENIIDESGMPKERFSAEFPKEGPSILRIQQVVRGDSAAYFCASSGSRSTDTQYFGPGTRLTVL.

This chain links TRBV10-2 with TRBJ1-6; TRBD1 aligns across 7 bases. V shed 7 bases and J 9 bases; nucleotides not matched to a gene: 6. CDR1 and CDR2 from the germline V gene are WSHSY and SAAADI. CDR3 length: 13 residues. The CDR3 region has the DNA TGCGCCAGCACCCAGGGGGAAGGTTCACCCCTCCACTTT. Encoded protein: CASTQGEGSPLHF.

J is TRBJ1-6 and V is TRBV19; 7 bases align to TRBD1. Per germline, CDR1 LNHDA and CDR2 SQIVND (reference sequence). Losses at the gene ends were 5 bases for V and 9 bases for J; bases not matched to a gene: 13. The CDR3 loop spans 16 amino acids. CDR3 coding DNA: TGTGCCAGTAGTGTCAAAGGGGGCGCGACACCTTCACCCCTCCACTTT. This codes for CASSVKGGATPSPLHF.